The 17 T cell receptor beta chains listed next were all sequenced from one sample in a study of blood T cells in healthy people across ages (dated by TCRdb to between 2015 and 2017). Library preparation employed 5' RACE. TCRdb records Illumina HiSeq 2500 as the sequencer. A second PCR of about 6 to 11 cycles was run with a J-beta primer mix and a sample-barcoded 5' primer. The public reads were reprocessed in TCRdb via fastp at Q25 and MiXCR, keeping in-frame beta chains. Identical CDR3 proteins give one entry, which carries the most common genes and DNA. This sample holds 1.5 million to 2 million distinct CDR3 sequences; 28% were observed only once. Jointly, the top ten make up about 7.7% of the sample. Sequenced: blood. Receptor source: a woman aged 25 to 39 in good health.

A few counts support this clonotype. V is TRBV3-1 and J is TRBJ2-1; 8 bases map to TRBD2. The germline gives CDR1 LGHDT, CDR2 YNNKEL (reference sequence). Trimming removed 4 bases from V and 0 bases from J; junction bases left unmatched: 5. The CDR3 length is 16 residues. Here the CDR3 reads CASSRLLADSYNEQFF. The CDR3 DNA reads as TGTGCCAGCAGCCGCCTACTAGCGGACTCCTACAATGAGCAGTTCTTC.

This clonotype was detected ten times or more. This chain joins TRBV11-1 and TRBJ2-1; no reliable D call. CDR1 and CDR2 from the germline V gene are SGHAT and FQDESV (reference sequence). V lost 4 bases, J lost 6 bases, and 13 bases lay in between. This CDR3 spans 14 amino acids. CDR3 coding DNA: TGTGCCAGCAGCTCAACCTATAGTGGCAATGAGCAGTTCTTC. It is translated as CASSSTYSGNEQFF.

As to this clonotype: A read error may explain this, as a much larger clone is one base away. The V gene is TRBV20-1, the J gene TRBJ2-4; a possible D gene is TRBD2 (5 bases). This CDR3 contains 14 residues. CDR1 is DFQATT and CDR2 is SNEGSKA in the germline V gene (reference sequence). V was trimmed by 2 bases and J by 13 bases, leaving 21 bases between them. The DNA for the CDR3 is TGCAGTGCTAGACCCGGACTCCGTCTTAATGAGCAGTACTTC. This sequence encodes CSARPGLRLNEQYF.

As concerns this clonotype: At one boundary the junction diverges from the germline segment, which might be a read error. The J gene is TRBJ2-5, the V gene TRBV27; D might be TRBD1 (6 bases). The last part of the DNA fits TRBJ2-7 better; the J call may be wrong. CDR1 is MNHEY and CDR2 is SMNVEV in the germline V gene (reference sequence). The CDR3 runs to 16 residues. CDR3 in amino acids: CASSLWSRGGSYEQYF. Here the CDR3 DNA reads TGTGCCAGCAGCTTATGGTCTAGAGGGGGATCCTACGAGCAGTACTTC.

This sequence joins TRBV20-1 and TRBJ2-1; D uncertain. The CDR3 consists of 13 residues. V was cut by 3 bases and J by 10 bases, with 16 bases left in between. Germline lookup yields CDR1 DFQATT and CDR2 SNEGSKA (reference sequence). The CDR3 coding sequence is TGCAGTGCTAGCAAGGGTGAAATCTACGAGCAGTTCTTC. Translation gives CSASKGEIYEQFF.

This sequence joins TRBV10-2 and TRBJ1-1, with unresolved D. Looked up from germline, CDR1 is WSHSY and CDR2 is SAAADI. The length of the CDR3 is 13 residues. The ends were cut back, 5 bases at V and 5 bases at J, with 12 bases in the middle. For the CDR3, the DNA is TGCGCCAGCAGTAAGAAGACGGGAACTGAAGCTTTCTTT. Translated, it gives CASSKKTGTEAFF.

In this sample, this clonotype turned up a few times. The rearrangement links TRBV20-1 to TRBJ2-1; 11 positions match TRBD2. The V gene's germline CDR1 is DFQATT and CDR2 SNEGSKA (reference sequence). After removal of 0 bases from V and 10 bases from J, the junction contained 11 bases not matched to a gene. The CDR3 spans 16 residues. CDR3 sequence reads: CSARDFTSGSDKEQFF. The DNA of the CDR3 is TGCAGTGCTAGAGATTTCACTAGCGGGAGCGATAAAGAGCAGTTCTTC.

A few counts support this clonotype. This chain links TRBV6-5 with TRBJ1-4; tentatively, D is TRBD1 (5 bases). Trimming removed 5 bases at V and 10 bases at J, with 17 bases between. Germline-derived CDR1 and CDR2 are MNHEY and SVGAGI. CDR3 length equals 14 residues. CDR3 coding DNA: TGTGCCAGCAGTCCCTACGGTGGGGGAATAAAACTGTTTTTT. This gives the protein CASSPYGGGIKLFF.

This clonotype has at least ten counts. V is TRBV18 and J is TRBJ1-5; D possibly corresponds to TRBD1 (5 bases). V lost 3 bases and J 3 bases, leaving 9 bases between the germline ends. The CDR3 sequence is 14 residues long. The germline V gene encodes CDR1 KGHSH and CDR2 LQKENI. CDR3 bases: TGTGCCAGCTCACCCGGGACTCTCAATCAGCCCCAGCATTTT. Encoded protein: CASSPGTLNQPQHF. The whole variable domain, remainder taken from reference TRBV18 and TRBJ1-5, is NAGVMQNPRHLVRRRGQEARLRCSPMKGHSHVYWYRQLPEEGLKFMVYLQKENIIDESGMPKERFSAEFPKEGPSILRIQQVVRGDSAAYFCASSPGTLNQPQHFGDGTRLSIL.

In its sample, this clonotype was seen a few times. V gene TRBV5-1 combines with J gene TRBJ2-7, with 7 positions matching TRBD1. Germline values: CDR1 SGHRS, CDR2 YFSETQ. Trimming at V came to 3 bases and at J to 3 bases, leaving 6 bases not matched to a gene. The CDR3 contains 14 residues. For the CDR3, the DNA is TGCGCCAGCAGCTGGGGACAGACCTTCTACGAGCAGTACTTC. This encodes CASSWGQTFYEQYF.

With respect to this clonotype: Possible read error: a much larger clone is one base away. The rearrangement links TRBV7-2 to TRBJ2-5; D possibly corresponds to TRBD1 (5 bases). V was trimmed by 1 base and J by 1 base, leaving 16 bases between them. Germline V gene lookup returns CDR1 SGHTA and CDR2 FQGNSA. This CDR3 comprises 17 residues. CDR3 sequence: CASSLGGPREGQETQYF. CDR3 nucleotides: TGTGCCAGCAGCTTAGGGGGCCCAAGGGAAGGCCAAGAGACCCAGTACTTC.

In nucleotides, the CDR3 is TGCGCCAGCGCTGGGACTAGCGGGTACGGTGAGCAGTTCTTC. It codes for CASAGTSGYGEQFF. The rearrangement links TRBV5-1 to TRBJ2-1, with TRBD2 matching 12 bases. V gave up 7 bases and J gave up 9 bases; unmatched junction bases: 8. CDR3 length: 14 residues. Germline assignment: CDR1 SGHRS and CDR2 YFSETQ.

This clonotype was observed a few times. This may stem from a read error, because a much larger clone lies one nucleotide away. The chain has TRBV27 and TRBJ2-1; 9 bases line up with TRBD2. The junction had 6 bases not matched to a gene; V was cut back by 8 bases and J by 7 bases. Per germline, CDR1 MNHEY and CDR2 SMNVEV (reference sequence). CDR3 length: 13 amino acids. DNA for the CDR3: TGTGCCAGCTCCGGCGGGAGGGAAAATGAGCAGTTCTTC. The encoded protein is CASSGGRENEQFF.

In this sample, this clonotype turned up many times. J is TRBJ1-2 and V is TRBV5-1; D not certain. The germline gives CDR1 SGHRS, CDR2 YFSETQ. V lost 4 bases, J lost 6 bases, and 16 bases lay in between. This CDR3 has 14 residues. The CDR3 bases are TGCGCCAGCAGCCCGGGAGGGCTTGTCAATGGCTACACCTTC. This encodes CASSPGGLVNGYTF.

The rearrangement uses TRBV11-2 and TRBJ1-4, with TRBD1 matching 7 bases. Germline V gives CDR1 SGHAT, CDR2 FQNNGV. The CDR3 spans 17 residues. J was trimmed by 8 bases and V by 0 bases; bases with no gene match: 12. The CDR3 loop reads CASSLDLRTGGLEKLFF. The CDR3 nucleotides read TGTGCCAGCAGCTTAGACCTTCGGACAGGAGGGTTGGAAAAACTGTTTTTT.

The rearrangement links TRBV2 to TRBJ2-2; 7 nucleotides align to TRBD2. The CDR3 consists of 14 residues. CDR1 SNHLY and CDR2 FYNNEI come from the germline V gene. Germline trimming cut 10 bases from V and 0 bases from J; bases unmatched to any gene: 5. The CDR3 nucleotides read TGTGCCACCAAGCGGGACCCGAACACCGGGGAGCTGTTTTTT. Residues: CATKRDPNTGELFF.

The chain employs TRBV12-3 or TRBV12-4 and TRBJ2-5; 8 bases match TRBD2. The CDR3 has 14 residues. After removal of 5 bases from V and 2 bases from J, the junction contained 4 bases not matched to a gene. CDR3 residues: CASSVSGAQETQYF. The CDR3 DNA follows: TGTGCCAGCAGTGTTAGCGGGGCACAAGAGACCCAGTACTTC.